This TCR beta chain comes out of a study of T cell responses to AZD1222 COVID-19 vaccine. V was shortened by 4 bases and J by 4 bases, with 14 bases between the two germline ends. Germline V CDR1 and CDR2: SGDLS, YYNGEE. This CDR3 has 15 residues. Study-wide results and limits: When two AZD1222 doses had been given, Spike-specific TCR breadth and depth rose. Clonal diversity may have been underestimated, and the donors were mostly white British, with more females than males. After the peak T cell response, and only then, were repertoires sampled. Just a handful of AZD1222 recipients were seropositive at baseline.

Clones were read by immunoSEQ multiplex PCR, and TCRdb kept only the in-frame ones, dropping some. This repertoire shows about 120,000 clones, less than 95% found once; its top ten account for roughly 5.7%. In regard to this clone: Its target is not known.

The receptor was isolated from an adult in good health. The V call is TRBV9, the J call TRBJ2-2; TRBD1 might be the D (7 bases). Source: peripheral blood, taken on day 0 of AZD1222 vaccination. CDR3 sequence (DNA): TGTGCCAGCAGCCACGGGGGACAGCCCACCGGGGAGCTGTTTTTT. Its protein product is CASSHGGQPTGELFF.